The TCR beta chain under discussion was sequenced for a study of control samples from healthy donors and cancer patients. Trimming removed 5 bases from V and 6 bases from J, with 12 bases in between. The germline V gene encodes CDR1 SGHTA and CDR2 FQGNSA. The CDR3 loop spans 13 amino acids. Sequenced by immunoSEQ multiplex PCR; TCRdb stores in-frame clones only, minus some. Here the sample spans about 100,000 clones, more than 75% being singletons. This chain joins TRBV7-2 and TRBJ2-3; D not resolved. The TCR comes from a woman in her fifties or sixties in good health. Sequencing was carried out using blood. Here the CDR3 DNA reads TGTGCCAGCAGCATTAGTACTGCTGATACGCAGTATTTT. Translating it yields CASSISTADTQYF.